The entry that follows covers one T cell receptor beta chain sequence. No antigen is known for it. Per the germline V gene, CDR1 is SEHNR and CDR2 is FQNEAQ (reference sequence). With V trimmed by 1 base and J by 0 bases, 2 bases remained unmatched. The CDR3 contains 16 residues. This entry belongs to a study of T cell responses to AZD1222 COVID-19 vaccine. Background on the study: Pooling was applied to second doses at about 4 or about 12 weeks. Study results and caveats: Increased Spike-specific TCR breadth and depth were observed after two AZD1222 doses. Clonal diversity may have been underestimated, and the donors were mostly white British, with more females than males.

Method: immunoSEQ multiplex PCR; TCRdb's copy keeps in-frame clones and lacks some. The table records roughly 98,000 clones, about 92% of them present only once. The chain joins TRBV7-9 to TRBJ1-5, with 8 bases aligning to TRBD1. This clonotype was sampled from an adult in good health. The sequencing used peripheral blood, collected on day 0 of AZD1222 vaccination. This CDR3 reads CASSLGQGSSNQPQHF. CDR3 coding DNA: TGTGCCAGCAGCTTAGGACAGGGGAGTAGCAATCAGCCCCAGCATTTT.